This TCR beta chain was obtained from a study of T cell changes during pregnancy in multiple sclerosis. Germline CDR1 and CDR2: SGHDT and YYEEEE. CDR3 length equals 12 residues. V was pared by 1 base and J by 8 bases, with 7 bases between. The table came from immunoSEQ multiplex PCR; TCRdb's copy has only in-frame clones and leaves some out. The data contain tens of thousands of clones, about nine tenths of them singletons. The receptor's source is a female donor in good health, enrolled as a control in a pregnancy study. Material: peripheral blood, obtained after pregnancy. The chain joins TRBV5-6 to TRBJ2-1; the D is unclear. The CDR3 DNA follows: TGTGCCAGCAGCTTGACTCCCCATGAGCAGTTCTTC. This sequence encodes CASSLTPHEQFF.